Each of the 8 T cell receptor beta chains below was sequenced from the same sample in a study of T-cell memory formation after mild COVID-19. In TCRdb, the 5' RACE reads were re-called with MiXCR into one record per CDR3 protein. The sample shows roughly 80,000 distinct CDR3 sequences, approximately 23% of them seen only once. Sample: PBMCs or a T cell subset sorted from them (not recorded which). The source of these receptors is a man between 18 and 35 years old who had mild COVID-19 (a few samples of this study predate the infection). Cell type and time point are not known.

CDR3: CASSPGSEQFF. The CDR3 nucleotides read TGTGCCAGCAGTCCCGGAAGTGAGCAGTTCTTC. The chain combines TRBV6-6 with TRBJ2-1; D unresolved. The CDR3 extends over 11 amino acids. Germline values: CDR1 MNHNY, CDR2 SVGAGI (reference sequence). The V gene lost 5 bases and the J gene lost 9 bases, with 8 bases spanning the gap.

The chain is built from TRBV5-1 and TRBJ2-7; a possible D gene is TRBD2 (6 bases). V lost 0 bases and J 2 bases, leaving 12 bases between the germline ends. This CDR3 has 15 residues. In germline, CDR1 is SGHRS, CDR2 YFSETQ. The CDR3: CASSLALGRTYEQYF. CDR3 bases: TGCGCCAGCAGCTTGGCCCTGGGGAGGACCTACGAGCAGTACTTC.

The chain recombines TRBV5-6 with TRBJ1-2, with D maybe TRBD1 (6 bases). The CDR3 spans 13 residues. With 3 bases removed from V and 3 bases from J, the gap between germline ends came to 9 bases. Per germline, CDR1 SGHDT and CDR2 YYEEEE. The CDR3 nucleotides are TGTGCCAGCAGCTCAGGACAGTACTATGGCTACACCTTC. Translation gives CASSSGQYYGYTF.

This clonotype has only a few counts. CDR3 DNA: TGTGCCAGCAGCTTCGTCGATACGCAGTATTTT. Translated, it gives CASSFVDTQYF. This rearrangement joins TRBV7-9 to TRBJ2-3; D uncertain. The CDR3 runs 11 residues. Germline values: CDR1 SEHNR, CDR2 FQNEAQ (reference sequence). V gave up 3 bases and J gave up 6 bases, with 4 bases separating them.

This sequence joins TRBV7-2 and TRBJ2-5, with D possibly matching TRBD2 (5 bases). Between the trimmed V and J ends, which lost 4 bases and 5 bases, there was a span of 17 bases. Germline V CDR1 and CDR2: SGHTA, FQGNSA. This CDR3 comprises 15 residues. The CDR3 sequence: CASSSGPKERETQYF. The CDR3 DNA sequence: TGTGCCAGCAGCTCCGGACCGAAAGAGCGGGAGACCCAGTACTTC.

This clonotype was recorded a few times. The J gene is TRBJ2-2, the V gene TRBV7-9; 8 nucleotides line up with TRBD2. Germline lookup yields CDR1 SEHNR and CDR2 FQNEAQ (reference sequence). V dropped 5 bases and J dropped 5; count of bases not matched to a gene: 10. This CDR3 is 16 amino acids long. This chain's CDR3 is CASSNAAGAETGELFF. In nucleotides, the CDR3 is TGTGCCAGCAGCAACGCAGCGGGGGCCGAAACCGGGGAGCTGTTTTTT.

V usage is TRBV7-3 and J usage is TRBJ2-1; possibly TRBD2 for D (6 bases). The CDR3 has 13 amino acids. Trimming left V 3 bases short and J 9 bases short, with 12 bases between. From germline, CDR1 is SGHTA and CDR2 FQGTGA. For the CDR3, the DNA is TGTGCCAGCAGCTTCGGGACTTACGGTGAGCAGTTCTTC. This translates into CASSFGTYGEQFF.

This rearrangement joins TRBV20-1 to TRBJ2-3; D is tentatively TRBD1 or TRBD2 (6 bases each). Trimming stripped 3 bases from V and 6 bases from J, with 22 bases between. CDR3 length: 16 amino acids. The germline gives CDR1 DFQATT, CDR2 SNEGSKA (reference sequence). CDR3 sequence: CSARTPSTGRTDTQYF. CDR3 sequence (DNA): TGCAGTGCTAGGACCCCTTCCACAGGGAGGACGGATACGCAGTATTTT.